The present T cell receptor (beta chain) was sequenced within a study of patients and donors after allogeneic stem cell transplantation. TCRdb independently ran MiXCR on the RT-PCR reads; one entry per CDR3 protein. Seen here are about 25,000 distinct CDR3 sequences, 35% to 45% observed once, and the top ten hold roughly 79%. This clonotype originated in a human donor who was either an allogeneic HSCT recipient or a stem cell or donor lymphocyte infusion donor (not recorded which). It is not recorded whose cells these are; they may come from a transplant donor. Specimen: blood, either unsorted or a sorted T cell fraction (not recorded which).

The CDR3 region has the DNA TGTGCCAGCAGCCGGACTAGCGGGAGCGGGAATACGCAGTATTTT. It codes for CASSRTSGSGNTQYF. V and J are TRBV7-2 and TRBJ2-3, with 13 bases that match TRBD2. The CDR3 spans 15 residues. The germline V gene encodes CDR1 SGHTA and CDR2 FQGNSA. V lost 5 bases, J lost 7 bases, and 6 bases stayed unmatched.